This TCR beta chain was identified in a study of blood T cells in healthy people across ages. Through a sample-barcoded 5' primer and a J-beta primer mix, a second PCR was run for roughly 7 to 12 cycles. One entry per CDR3 protein, called by TCRdb with MiXCR from the 5' RACE reads. This repertoire shows 750,000 or so distinct CDR3 sequences, 20% to 25% found once; its top ten account for 9.4%. Findings of the study overall: The long-lived group displayed more naive CD4+ cells, plus higher diversity, than the aged donors did.

Germline loops: CDR1 SGHDN, CDR2 FVKESK. This CDR3 is 13 amino acids long. Remarks on this clonotype: Its cognate antigen is unknown. Its ends do not fully match the called genes, so a read error is possible.

Peripheral blood samples of 7.5 to 10 milliliters were drawn from each donor. Researchers isolated at least 6 million PBMCs per sample. These same records also appear under a second study, on T cells of mothers and their children. That report adds: Pairs that are related and pairs that are unrelated have TCR recombination output shaped similarly by thymic selection.

The sequenced material came from blood. This TCR came from a boy aged 5 to 17 in good health. V and J are TRBV14 and TRBJ2-7; no reliable D call. In DNA, the CDR3 is TGTACCAGCAGCACGTCGGTCTCCTACGAGCAGTACTTC. Encoded protein: CTSSTSVSYEQYF.